This T cell receptor beta chain was recovered during a study of blood T cell repertoires in COVID-19. Turning to the study itself: Specimens from acute and convalescent COVID-19 originated in the United States, Italy and Spain. T cells, B-cell-depleted T cells, or PBMCs provided the cDNA or gDNA that served as material.

Germline assignment: CDR1 SNHLY and CDR2 FYNNEI. V lost 4 bases and J lost 1; bases outside the gene matches: 6. This CDR3 has 16 residues. Authors' methods: Reference gene primer amplification gave estimated nucleated cell counts. The repertoire was sequenced with immunoSEQ multiplex PCR; TCRdb's copy has only in-frame clones and lacks some. That table gives V, J and clone size, and the DNA gave D and trimming. Found here are approximately 76,000 clones, 86% of them singletons; the top ten hold about an eighth. The specimen sequenced was peripheral blood. The receptor's source is a woman aged 55-69 years with acute or convalescent COVID-19. V gene TRBV2 combines with J gene TRBJ1-5; 8 bases are shared with TRBD1. The DNA of the CDR3 is TGTGCCAGCAGTGCCCAGGGGGCTAGGAGCAATCAGCCCCAGCATTTT. Translated, it gives CASSAQGARSNQPQHF. The full variable domain, with the rest looked up from reference TRBV2 and TRBJ1-5, is EPEVTQTPSHQVTQMGQEVILRCVPISNHLYFYWYRQILGQKVEFLVSFYNNEISEKSEIFDDQFSVERPDGSNFTLKIRSTKLEDSAMYFCASSAQGARSNQPQHFGDGTRLSIL.